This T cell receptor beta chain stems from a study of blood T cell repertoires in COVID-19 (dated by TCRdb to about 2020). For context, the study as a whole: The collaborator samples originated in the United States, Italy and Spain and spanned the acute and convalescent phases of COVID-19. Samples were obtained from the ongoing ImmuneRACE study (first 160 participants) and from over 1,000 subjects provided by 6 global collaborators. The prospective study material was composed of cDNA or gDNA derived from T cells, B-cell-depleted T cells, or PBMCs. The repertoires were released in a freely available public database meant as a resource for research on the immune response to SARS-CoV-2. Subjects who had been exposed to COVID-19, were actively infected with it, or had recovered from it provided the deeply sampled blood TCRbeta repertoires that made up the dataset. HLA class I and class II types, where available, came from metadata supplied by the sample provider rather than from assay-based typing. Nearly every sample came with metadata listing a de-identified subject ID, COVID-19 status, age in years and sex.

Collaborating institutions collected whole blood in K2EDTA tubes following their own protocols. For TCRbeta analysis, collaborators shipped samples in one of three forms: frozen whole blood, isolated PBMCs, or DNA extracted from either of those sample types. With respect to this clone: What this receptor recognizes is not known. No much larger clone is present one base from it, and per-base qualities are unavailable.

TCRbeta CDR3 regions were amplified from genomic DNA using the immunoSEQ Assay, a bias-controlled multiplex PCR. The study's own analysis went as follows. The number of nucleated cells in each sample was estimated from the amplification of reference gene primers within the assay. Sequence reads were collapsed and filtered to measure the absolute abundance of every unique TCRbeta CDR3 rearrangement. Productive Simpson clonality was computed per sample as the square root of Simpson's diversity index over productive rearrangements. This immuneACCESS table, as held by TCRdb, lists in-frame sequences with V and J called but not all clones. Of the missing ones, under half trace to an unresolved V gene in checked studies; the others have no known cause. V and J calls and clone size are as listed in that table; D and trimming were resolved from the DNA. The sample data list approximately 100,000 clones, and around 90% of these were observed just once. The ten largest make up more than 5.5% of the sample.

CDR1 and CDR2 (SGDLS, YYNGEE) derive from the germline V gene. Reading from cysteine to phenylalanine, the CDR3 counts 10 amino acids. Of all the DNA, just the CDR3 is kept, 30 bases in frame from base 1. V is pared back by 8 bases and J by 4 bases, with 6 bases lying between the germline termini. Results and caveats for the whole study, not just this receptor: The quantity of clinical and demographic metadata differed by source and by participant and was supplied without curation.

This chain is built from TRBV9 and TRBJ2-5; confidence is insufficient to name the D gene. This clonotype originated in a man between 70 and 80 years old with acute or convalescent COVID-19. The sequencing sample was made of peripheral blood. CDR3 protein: CASTRETQYF. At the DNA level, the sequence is TGTGCCAGTACCAGAGAGACCCAGTACTTC.